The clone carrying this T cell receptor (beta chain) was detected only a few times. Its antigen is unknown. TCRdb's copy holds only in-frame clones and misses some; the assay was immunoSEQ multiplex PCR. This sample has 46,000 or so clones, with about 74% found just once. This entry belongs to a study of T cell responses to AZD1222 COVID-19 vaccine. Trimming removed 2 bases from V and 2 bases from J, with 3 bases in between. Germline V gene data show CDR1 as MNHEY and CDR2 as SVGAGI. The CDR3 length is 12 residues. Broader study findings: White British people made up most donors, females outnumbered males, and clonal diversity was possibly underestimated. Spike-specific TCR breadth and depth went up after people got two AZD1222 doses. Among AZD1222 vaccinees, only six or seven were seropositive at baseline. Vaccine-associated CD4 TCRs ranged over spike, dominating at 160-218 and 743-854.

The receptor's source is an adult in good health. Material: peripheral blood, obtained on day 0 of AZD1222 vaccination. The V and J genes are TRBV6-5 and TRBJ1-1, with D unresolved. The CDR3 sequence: CASSYSNTEAFF. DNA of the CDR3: TGTGCCAGCAGTTACAGCAACACTGAAGCTTTCTTT.